This entry is about one TCR beta chain. What it recognizes is unknown. Researchers prepared the TRB cDNA libraries using 5' RACE with UMI labels. Reanalyzing the 5' RACE reads, TCRdb keeps one entry per CDR3 protein, without DNA. There are around 63,000 distinct CDR3 sequences in the sample, with roughly 0.73% held by the top ten. The data originate from a study of CXCR3-negative and CXCR3-positive naive CD8 T cells. About the research overall: Summed over all libraries, TRB reads came to roughly 150 million, with about 1.5 +/- 0.3 million per library.

Findings and limits, study-wide: Relative to CXCR3-negative naive cells, CXCR3-positive naive cells had more hydrophobic TRB CDR3s. Memory cells diverged, while naive CXCR3-positive and CXCR3-negative cells had similar TRBV-TRBJ usage. It was found that naive subsets had comparable surface CD5, and TCR strength was inferred from TRB CDR3 properties.

Per germline, CDR1 DFQATT and CDR2 SNEGSKA (reference sequence). The CDR3 sequence is 15 residues long. CD45RO-CCR7+CD27+CD95- cells counted as naive CD8+ T cells. The V call is TRBV20-1, the J call TRBJ1-4; absent DNA, TCRdb's TRBD1 call cannot be checked. The sequenced material came from naive CXCR3+ CD8+ T cells from blood. The subset: CD45RO-CCR7+CD27+CD95- naive CD8+ T cells expressing CXCR3 (TNR3+). The TCR sequence derives from a human donor in good health. Some clones in this sample may be carry-over from other donors' samples. The CDR3 protein is CSARDLNRAGEKLFF.